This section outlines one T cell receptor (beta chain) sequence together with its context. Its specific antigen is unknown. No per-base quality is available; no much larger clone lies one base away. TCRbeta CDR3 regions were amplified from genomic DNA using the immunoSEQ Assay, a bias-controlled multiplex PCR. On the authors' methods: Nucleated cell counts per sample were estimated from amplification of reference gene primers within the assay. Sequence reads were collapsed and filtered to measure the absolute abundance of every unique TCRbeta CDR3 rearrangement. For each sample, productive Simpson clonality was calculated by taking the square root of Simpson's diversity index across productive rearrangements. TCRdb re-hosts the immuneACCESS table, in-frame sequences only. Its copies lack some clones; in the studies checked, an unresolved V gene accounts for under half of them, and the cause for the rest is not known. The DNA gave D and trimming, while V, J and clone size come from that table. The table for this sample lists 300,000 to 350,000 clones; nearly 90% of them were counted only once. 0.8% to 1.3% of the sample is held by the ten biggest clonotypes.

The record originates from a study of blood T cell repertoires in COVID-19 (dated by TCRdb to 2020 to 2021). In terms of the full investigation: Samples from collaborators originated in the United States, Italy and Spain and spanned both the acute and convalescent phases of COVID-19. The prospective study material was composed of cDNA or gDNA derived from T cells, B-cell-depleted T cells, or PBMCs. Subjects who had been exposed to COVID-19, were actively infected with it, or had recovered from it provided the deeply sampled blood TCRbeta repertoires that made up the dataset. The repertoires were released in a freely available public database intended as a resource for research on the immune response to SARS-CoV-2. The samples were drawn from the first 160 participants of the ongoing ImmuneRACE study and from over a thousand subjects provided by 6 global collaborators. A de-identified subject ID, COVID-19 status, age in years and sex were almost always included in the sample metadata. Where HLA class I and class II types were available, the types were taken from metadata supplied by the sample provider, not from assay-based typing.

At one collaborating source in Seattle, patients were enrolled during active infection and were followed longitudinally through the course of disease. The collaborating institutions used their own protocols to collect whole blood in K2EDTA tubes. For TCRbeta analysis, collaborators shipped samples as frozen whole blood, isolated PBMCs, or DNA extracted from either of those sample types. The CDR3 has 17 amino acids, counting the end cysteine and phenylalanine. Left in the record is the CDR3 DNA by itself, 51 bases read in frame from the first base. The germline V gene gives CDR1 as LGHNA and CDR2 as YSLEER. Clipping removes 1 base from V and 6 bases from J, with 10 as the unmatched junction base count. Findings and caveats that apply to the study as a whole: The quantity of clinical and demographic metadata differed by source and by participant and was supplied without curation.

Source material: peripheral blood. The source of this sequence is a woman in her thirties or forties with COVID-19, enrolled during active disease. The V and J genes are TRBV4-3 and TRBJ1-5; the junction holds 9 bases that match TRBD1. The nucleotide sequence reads TGCGCCAGCAGCCAAGTCTTCAAGGGACAGGGACGTCAGCCCCAGCATTTT. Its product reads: CASSQVFKGQGRQPQHF.